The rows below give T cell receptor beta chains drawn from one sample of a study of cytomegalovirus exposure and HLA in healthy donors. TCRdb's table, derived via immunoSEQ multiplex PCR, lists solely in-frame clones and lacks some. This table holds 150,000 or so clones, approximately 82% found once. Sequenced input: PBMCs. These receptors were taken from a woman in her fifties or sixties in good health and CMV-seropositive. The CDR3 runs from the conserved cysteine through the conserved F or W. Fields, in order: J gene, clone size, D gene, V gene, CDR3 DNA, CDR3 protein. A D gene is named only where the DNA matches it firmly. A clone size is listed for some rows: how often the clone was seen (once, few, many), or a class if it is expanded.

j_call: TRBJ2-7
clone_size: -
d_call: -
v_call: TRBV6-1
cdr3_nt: TGTGCCAGCAGTGAAGCGCGTCCCACGGGGCAGTACTTC
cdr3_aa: CASSEARPTGQYF

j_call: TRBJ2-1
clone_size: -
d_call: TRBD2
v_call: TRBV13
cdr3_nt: TGTGCCAGCAGCACACGGGAGCGGGAGTACAATGAGCAGTTCTTC
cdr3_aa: CASSTREREYNEQFF

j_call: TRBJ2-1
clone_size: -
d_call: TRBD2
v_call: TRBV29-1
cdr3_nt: TGCAGCGTTGAAGATCTTAAGGTGCGCGGGAGGGATGAGCAGTTCTTC
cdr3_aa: CSVEDLKVRGRDEQFF

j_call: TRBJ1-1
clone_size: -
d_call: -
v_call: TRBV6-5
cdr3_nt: TGTGCCAGCAGCCCACTAAAAGGGGGATCAGCTTTCTTT
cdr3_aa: CASSPLKGGSAFF

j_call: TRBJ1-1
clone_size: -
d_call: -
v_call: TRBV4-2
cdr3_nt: TGTGCCAGCAGCCAAGTGAGCACTGAAGCTTTCTTT
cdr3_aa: CASSQVSTEAFF

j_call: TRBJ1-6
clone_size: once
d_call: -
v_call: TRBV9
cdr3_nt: TGTGCCAGCAGCCCCGGAGCGGGATCCTATAATTCACCCCTCCACTTT
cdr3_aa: CASSPGAGSYNSPLHF

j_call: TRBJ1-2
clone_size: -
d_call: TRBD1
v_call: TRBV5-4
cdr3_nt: TGTGCCAGCGGACAGGGTTACGGCTACACCTTC
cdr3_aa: CASGQGYGYTF

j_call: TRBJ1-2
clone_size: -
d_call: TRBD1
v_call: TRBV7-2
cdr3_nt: TGTGCCAGCAGCTTACAGGGGGCCCACTATGGCTACACCTTC
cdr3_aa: CASSLQGAHYGYTF

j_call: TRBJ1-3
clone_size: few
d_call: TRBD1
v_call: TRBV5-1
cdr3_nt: TGCGCCAGCAGCACCGACAGGGCCCCGAGCTCTGGAAACACCATATATTTT
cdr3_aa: CASSTDRAPSSGNTIYF

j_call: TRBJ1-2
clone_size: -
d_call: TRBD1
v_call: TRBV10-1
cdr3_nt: TGCGCCAGCAGTGAGGGGGGGACAGGGGGATTTTGTGGCTACACCTTC
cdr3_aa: CASSEGGTGGFCGYTF

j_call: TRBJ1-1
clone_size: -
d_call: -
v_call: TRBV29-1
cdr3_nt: TGCAGCGTTGAAGACACAACAGGGCAGGACACTGAAGCTTTCTTT
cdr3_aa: CSVEDTTGQDTEAFF